The sequence of this TCR beta chain was determined in a study of blood T cell repertoires in COVID-19. In the study overall: Acute and convalescent COVID-19 specimens originated in the United States, Italy and Spain. In each case, the material was cDNA or gDNA derived from T cells, B-cell-depleted T cells, or PBMCs.

Libraries were prepared by immunoSEQ multiplex PCR; TCRdb keeps only in-frame clonotypes and omits some of them. The sample shows 410,000 or so clones, about nine tenths of them seen only once. Germline V lookup: CDR1 MNHEY, CDR2 SVGAGI. V shed 6 bases and J 8 bases; nucleotides not matched to a gene: 9. The CDR3 spans 14 residues. Seattle's cohort entered during active infection and was followed longitudinally. Input material: peripheral blood. The TCR sequence derives from a woman aged 35 to 49 with COVID-19, enrolled during active disease. The chain recombines TRBV6-5 with TRBJ1-4, with TRBD1 matching 7 bases. The CDR3 sequence is CASRPGTVGEKLFF. As DNA, the CDR3 is TGTGCCAGCAGACCGGGGACAGTAGGAGAAAAACTGTTTTTT.